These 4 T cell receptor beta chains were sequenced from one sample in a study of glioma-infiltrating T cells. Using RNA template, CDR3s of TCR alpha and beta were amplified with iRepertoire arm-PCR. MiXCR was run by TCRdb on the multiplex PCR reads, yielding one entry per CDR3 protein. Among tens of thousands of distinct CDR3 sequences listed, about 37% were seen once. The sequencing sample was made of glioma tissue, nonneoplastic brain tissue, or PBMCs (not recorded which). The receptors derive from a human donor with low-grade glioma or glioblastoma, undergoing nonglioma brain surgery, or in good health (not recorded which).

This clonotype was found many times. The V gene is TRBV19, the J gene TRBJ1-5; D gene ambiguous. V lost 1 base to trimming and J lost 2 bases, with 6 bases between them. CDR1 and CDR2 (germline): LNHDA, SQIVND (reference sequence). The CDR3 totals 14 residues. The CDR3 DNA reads TGTGCCAGTAGTATAGCGACACGCAATCAGCCCCAGCATTTT. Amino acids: CASSIATRNQPQHF.

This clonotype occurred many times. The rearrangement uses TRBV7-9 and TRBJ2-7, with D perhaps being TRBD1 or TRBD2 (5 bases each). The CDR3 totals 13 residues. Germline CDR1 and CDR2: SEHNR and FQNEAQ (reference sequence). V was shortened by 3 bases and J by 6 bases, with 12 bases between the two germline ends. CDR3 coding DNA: TGTGCCAGCAGCTTTGGGAAGGGACCCGAGCAGTACTTC. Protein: CASSFGKGPEQYF.

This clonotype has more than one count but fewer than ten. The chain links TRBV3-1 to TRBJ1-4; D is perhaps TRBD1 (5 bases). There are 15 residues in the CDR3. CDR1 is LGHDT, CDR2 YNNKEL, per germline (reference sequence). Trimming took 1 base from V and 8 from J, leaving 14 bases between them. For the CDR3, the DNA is TGTGCCAGCAGCCAAGGATCCGGGACGGGAGAAAAACTGTTTTTT. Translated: CASSQGSGTGEKLFF.

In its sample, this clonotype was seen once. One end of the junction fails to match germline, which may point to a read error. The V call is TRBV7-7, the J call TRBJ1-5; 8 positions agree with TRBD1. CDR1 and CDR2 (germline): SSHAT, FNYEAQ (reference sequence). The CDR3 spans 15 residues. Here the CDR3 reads CATSRQGTSNQPQHF. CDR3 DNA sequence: TGTGCCACCAGCAGACAGGGGACAAGCAATCAGCCCCAGCATTTT.